What follows are 27 T cell receptor beta chains derived from one specimen sequenced in a study of shared clonotypes between healthy human individuals. Repertoires were generated with immunoSEQ multiplex PCR, while TCRdb's copy carries only in-frame clones and drops some. The repertoire holds about 92,000 clones, with roughly 45% as singletons. The sample consisted of PBMCs. These receptors were taken from a woman aged 40 to 55 in good health. Some clones in this sample may be carry-over from other donors' samples.

This clone was picked up a small number of times. The V gene is TRBV29-1, the J gene TRBJ1-2; no clear D. V dropped 4 bases and J dropped 3 bases, with 18 bases sitting between them. CDR1 is SQVTM and CDR2 is ANQGSEA in the germline V gene. The CDR3 is 15 amino acids. The chain's CDR3 is CSVGLQDSEDYGYTF. CDR3 in DNA: TGCAGCGTTGGACTCCAGGACTCCGAGGACTATGGCTACACCTTC. Combining the CDR3 with reference TRBV29-1 and TRBJ1-2 gives the whole variable domain SAVISQKPSRDICQRGTSLTIQCQVDSQVTMMFWYRQQPGQSLTLIATANQGSEATYESGFVIDKFPISRPNLTFSTLTVSNMSPEDSSIYLCSVGLQDSEDYGYTFGSGTRLTVV.

This clone was counted many times. The chain recombines TRBV7-9 with TRBJ2-7; D is unresolved. The V end lost 1 base, the J end lost 4 bases, and 8 bases lay between the germline ends. The CDR3 loop spans 13 amino acids. Germline CDR1 reads SEHNR; CDR2 reads FQNEAQ (reference sequence). CDR3 DNA sequence: TGTGCCAGCAGCTTAGGGGTGGTGTACGAGCAGTACTTC. Its translation is CASSLGVVYEQYF.

This clone was recorded a few times. The chain employs TRBV2 and TRBJ1-2; 7 nucleotides align to TRBD1. J was trimmed by 7 bases and V by 0 bases; bases with no gene match: 5. Germline loops: CDR1 SNHLY, CDR2 FYNNEI. The CDR3 is 14 residues long. The CDR3 protein is CASSEAGTDTGYTF. The CDR3 nucleotides read TGTGCCAGCAGTGAAGCTGGGACAGACACTGGCTACACCTTC.

This clone was counted a single time. The V gene is TRBV15, the J gene TRBJ1-4; 11 bases line up with TRBD1. Germline values: CDR1 LNHNV, CDR2 YYDKDF (reference sequence). The CDR3 totals 17 residues. Trimming took 1 base from V and 6 from J; bases not matched to a gene: 7. This CDR3 reads CATSRGGGTGGYEKLFF. The DNA of the CDR3 is TGTGCCACCAGCAGAGGAGGGGGGACAGGGGGATATGAAAAACTGTTTTTT.

The chain employs TRBV29-1 and TRBJ2-7; tentatively, D is TRBD2 (5 bases). The germline V and J ends were trimmed by 3 bases and 6 bases, with 15 bases remaining between them. CDR3 size: 13 residues. Looked up from germline, CDR1 is SQVTM and CDR2 is ANQGSEA. This CDR3 reads CSVEGFGLREQYF. The CDR3 region has the DNA TGCAGCGTTGAGGGTTTCGGACTGCGCGAGCAGTACTTC.

V and J are TRBV7-8 and TRBJ1-5; no firm D call. Deletions cut 1 base from V and 1 base from J, with 11 bases between. The CDR3 loop spans 16 amino acids. Germline V CDR1 and CDR2: SGHVS, FQNEAQ. The CDR3 nucleotides are TGTGCCAGCAGCTTAGGTGTACTAGAGAGCAATCAGCCCCAGCATTTT. This translates into CASSLGVLESNQPQHF.

This chain joins TRBV28 and TRBJ2-7, with D tentatively TRBD2 (5 bases). The V end was cut by 10 bases, the J end by 2 bases, with 15 bases between. This CDR3 comprises 13 residues. Germline V gives CDR1 MDHEN, CDR2 SYDVKM. As DNA, the CDR3 is TGTGCCACCCTTAGGAGCGGAACCTACGAGCAGTACTTC. It translates to CATLRSGTYEQYF.

This chain uses TRBV28 with TRBJ2-4; 7 bases align to TRBD1. CDR3 size: 14 residues. Germline loops: CDR1 MDHEN, CDR2 SYDVKM. V was pared by 3 bases and J by 4 bases, with 3 bases of the junction left unmatched. This CDR3 is CASSFPDRKNIQYF. CDR3 nucleotide sequence: TGTGCCAGCAGTTTCCCGGACAGGAAAAACATTCAGTACTTC.

In its sample, this clone was seen many times. V and J are TRBV29-1 and TRBJ2-1; 7 nucleotides align to TRBD1. The CDR3 contains 15 residues. J lost 4 bases, V lost 7 bases, and 13 bases had no gene match. Germline loops: CDR1 SQVTM, CDR2 ANQGSEA. The CDR3, as DNA: TGCAGCGCCAACCTCGAGGGGGCAGGGTACAATGAGCAGTTCTTC. As protein: CSANLEGAGYNEQFF.

The chain combines TRBV5-6 with TRBJ2-3, with TRBD1 as a possible D gene (6 bases). The CDR3 is 15 residues long. CDR1 SGHDT and CDR2 YYEEEE come from the germline V gene. Between the trimmed V and J ends, which lost 4 bases and 6 bases, there was a span of 18 bases. CDR3 sequence: CASSPYRTAGDTQYF. The DNA for the CDR3 is TGTGCCAGCAGCCCCTATCGGACAGCTGGCGATACGCAGTATTTT.

The rearrangement links TRBV20-1 to TRBJ1-1, with a tentative D call TRBD1 (5 bases). The CDR3 totals 11 residues. Germline CDR1 DFQATT, CDR2 SNEGSKA (reference sequence). The V gene lost 6 bases and the J gene lost 7 bases, with 12 bases spanning the gap. CDR3 region: CSARDWSEAFF. The DNA for the CDR3 is TGCAGTGCCAGGGACTGGAGTGAAGCTTTCTTT.

The chain joins TRBV11-2 to TRBJ2-5; D possibly corresponds to TRBD2 (5 bases). The CDR3 length is 14 residues. V was clipped by 1 base and J by 4 bases, with 10 bases between them. From germline, CDR1 is SGHAT and CDR2 FQNNGV. The CDR3: CASSLVPGSETQYF. CDR3 coding DNA: TGTGCCAGCAGCTTAGTTCCGGGGTCAGAGACCCAGTACTTC.

This clone was found once. The rearrangement links TRBV30 to TRBJ2-1; no firm D call. The germline V gene has CDR1 GTSNPN and CDR2 SVGIG (reference sequence). V was shortened by 1 base and J by 6 bases, with 16 bases between the two germline ends. The CDR3 contains 15 residues. The CDR3, as DNA: TGTGCCTGGAGTGGCGGCCGGCTTGTCGCCAATGAGCAGTTCTTC. Its protein product is CAWSGGRLVANEQFF.

The V call is TRBV11-2, the J call TRBJ2-5, with D possibly being TRBD1 or TRBD2 (5 bases each). Germline CDR1 and CDR2: SGHAT and FQNNGV. Trimming pared 1 base from V and 4 bases from J, leaving 10 bases between. This CDR3 spans 14 amino acids. The CDR3 nucleotides are TGTGCCAGCAGCTTAGCCCCGGGACCAGAGACCCAGTACTTC. Translating gives CASSLAPGPETQYF.

This chain joins TRBV2 and TRBJ2-3; D is unclear. CDR1 SNHLY and CDR2 FYNNEI come from the germline V gene. The CDR3 spans 13 residues. The V end lost 10 bases, the J end lost 3 bases, and 14 bases lay between the germline ends. Here the CDR3 DNA reads TGTGCCACAAACTATGGTGCGACAGATACGCAGTATTTT. Translating gives CATNYGATDTQYF. The full variable domain, its missing parts supplied by reference TRBV2 and TRBJ2-3, is EPEVTQTPSHQVTQMGQEVILRCVPISNHLYFYWYRQILGQKVEFLVSFYNNEISEKSEIFDDQFSVERPDGSNFTLKIRSTKLEDSAMYFCATNYGATDTQYFGPGTRLTVL.

Concerning this clone: The likely explanation is a read error, given a far larger clone one base away. Other DNA sequences from this sample encode an identical CDR3 as well. The chain joins TRBV4-2 to TRBJ1-2; 7 positions agree with TRBD1. Germline assignment: CDR1 LGHNA and CDR2 YNFKEQ. The V segment lost 6 bases and the J segment 8 bases; nucleotides outside the gene matches: 21. The CDR3 runs 17 residues. CDR3 residues: CASSPLTLRQGGSGYTF. In DNA, the CDR3 is TGTGCCAGCAGTCCCTTAACTCTCCGACAGGGAGGTAGCGGCTACACCTTC.

V usage is TRBV29-1 and J usage is TRBJ2-1, with a weak D call TRBD2 (5 bases). CDR3 length: 11 residues. Germline assignment: CDR1 SQVTM and CDR2 ANQGSEA. V lost 7 bases and J 9 bases, leaving 13 bases between the germline ends. The CDR3: CSAGWEIEQFF. CDR3 sequence (DNA): TGCAGCGCCGGTTGGGAGATTGAGCAGTTCTTC.

This clone is termed medium-sized. This chain links TRBV30 with TRBJ1-5; D call uncertain. Germline V lookup: CDR1 GTSNPN, CDR2 SVGIG (reference sequence). The CDR3 sequence is 13 residues long. The V end was cut by 1 base, the J end by 0 bases, with 4 bases between. The CDR3 sequence: CAWSAYSNQPQHF. DNA of the CDR3: TGTGCCTGGAGTGCCTATAGCAATCAGCCCCAGCATTTT.

This clone was seen at least ten times. The chain is built from TRBV28 and TRBJ1-2, with D tentatively TRBD1 (5 bases). The germline V and J ends were trimmed by 6 bases and 4 bases, with 6 bases remaining between them. This CDR3 region has 11 residues. CDR1 is MDHEN, CDR2 SYDVKM, per germline. The CDR3 here is CASRQGYGYTF. The CDR3 DNA follows: TGTGCCAGCAGGCAGGGCTATGGCTACACCTTC.

This clone was seen a handful of times. The J gene is TRBJ1-1, the V gene TRBV6-5; possibly TRBD1 for D (6 bases). The CDR3 is 13 residues long. Germline V CDR1 and CDR2: MNHEY, SVGAGI. Between the trimmed V and J ends, which lost 0 bases and 8 bases, there was a span of 10 bases. Here the CDR3 reads CASSYSIGTEAFF. The DNA of the CDR3 is TGTGCCAGCAGTTACTCGATCGGGACAGAAGCTTTCTTT.

This clone was found once. The chain recombines TRBV25-1 with TRBJ1-1; D is perhaps TRBD1 (6 bases). The CDR3 has 14 residues. CDR1 and CDR2 (germline): MGHDK, SYGVNS. Trimming stripped 6 bases from V and 1 base from J, with 12 bases between. CDR3 amino acids: CASSLGGKNTEAFF. The CDR3 DNA reads as TGTGCCAGCAGCTTAGGGGGGAAGAACACTGAAGCTTTCTTT.

V gene TRBV4-2 combines with J gene TRBJ1-1, with D possibly matching TRBD1 (5 bases). The V and J ends lost 5 bases and 0 bases respectively, with 10 bases between them. The CDR3 length is 14 residues. Germline V gives CDR1 LGHNA, CDR2 YNFKEQ. The CDR3 DNA reads as TGTGCCAGCAGCTTGGGGCAGCTGAACACTGAAGCTTTCTTT. It translates to CASSLGQLNTEAFF.

The chain combines TRBV7-9 with TRBJ2-5; 10 nucleotides match TRBD2. The trim removed 5 bases at V and 3 bases at J, leaving 9 bases unmatched. The CDR3 runs 16 residues. Germline V gene data show CDR1 as SEHNR and CDR2 as FQNEAQ (reference sequence). The CDR3 region is CASSHRVSGREETQYF. CDR3 bases: TGTGCCAGCAGCCACCGGGTCAGCGGGAGGGAAGAGACCCAGTACTTC.

The DNA of the CDR3 is TGTGCCTGGAGTGTACTAGGGACAGGGGGCCAAGAGACCCAGTACTTC. The encoded protein is CAWSVLGTGGQETQYF. The chain carries TRBV30 and TRBJ2-5; 11 bases align to TRBD1. With 0 bases clipped from V and 1 base from J, the junction kept 4 bases outside the gene matches. Germline V gene sequence: CDR1 GTSNPN, CDR2 SVGIG (reference sequence). CDR3 length: 16 amino acids.

This clone has more than one count but fewer than ten. The J gene is TRBJ1-3, the V gene TRBV5-6; TRBD1 might be the D (6 bases). The CDR3 consists of 16 residues. Germline V gene sequence: CDR1 SGHDT, CDR2 YYEEEE. Deletions cut 3 bases from V and 0 bases from J, with 13 bases between. The CDR3 region has the DNA TGTGCCAGCAGCTCGGCTACAGGGAACTCTGGAAACACCATATATTTT. Translating gives CASSSATGNSGNTIYF.

This clone occurred a few times. The gene calls are TRBV5-1 and TRBJ2-7; D is possibly TRBD1 (6 bases). CDR3 length: 14 amino acids. The V gene's germline CDR1 is SGHRS and CDR2 YFSETQ. V was cut by 3 bases and J by 0 bases, with 10 bases left in between. CDR3 nucleotide sequence: TGCGCCAGCAGCTCGGACAGTGGCTCCTACGAGCAGTACTTC. It encodes CASSSDSGSYEQYF.

The chain recombines TRBV27 with TRBJ2-1; D is unresolved. In germline, CDR1 is MNHEY, CDR2 SMNVEV (reference sequence). This CDR3 is 15 amino acids long. V dropped 6 bases and J dropped 3 bases, with 15 bases sitting between them. The CDR3 nucleotides are TGTGCCAGCAGCCACGACCGGTCCAGCTACAATGAGCAGTTCTTC. Translation: CASSHDRSSYNEQFF.